This paragraph covers one T cell receptor (beta chain) sequence. Its antigen is not known. This entry belongs to a study of T cells in Graves' hyperthyroidism and ophthalmopathy. Study results and caveats: Ophthalmopathy was predicted by the model a median of roughly 6.7 months ahead of onset.

Amplified regions were TCR beta CDR3 sequences from RNA transcripts. TCR CDR3 underwent first-round RT-PCR with the HTBI primer set. TCRdb reprocessed the multiplex PCR reads via MiXCR and lists one record per CDR3 protein. Among hundreds of thousands of distinct CDR3 sequences listed, 14% were seen once. The sequenced sample was blood. This sequence was found in a young woman with Graves' hyperthyroidism.

The CDR3 spells CASSHGRSGANVLTF. CDR3 sequence (DNA): TGTGCCAGCAGCCATGGCCGCTCTGGGGCCAACGTCCTGACTTTC. The gene calls are TRBV7-9 and TRBJ2-6; unclear D gene. V was cut by 5 bases and J by 0 bases, with 8 bases left in between. The V gene's germline CDR1 is SEHNR and CDR2 FQNEAQ (reference sequence). The CDR3 covers 15 residues.